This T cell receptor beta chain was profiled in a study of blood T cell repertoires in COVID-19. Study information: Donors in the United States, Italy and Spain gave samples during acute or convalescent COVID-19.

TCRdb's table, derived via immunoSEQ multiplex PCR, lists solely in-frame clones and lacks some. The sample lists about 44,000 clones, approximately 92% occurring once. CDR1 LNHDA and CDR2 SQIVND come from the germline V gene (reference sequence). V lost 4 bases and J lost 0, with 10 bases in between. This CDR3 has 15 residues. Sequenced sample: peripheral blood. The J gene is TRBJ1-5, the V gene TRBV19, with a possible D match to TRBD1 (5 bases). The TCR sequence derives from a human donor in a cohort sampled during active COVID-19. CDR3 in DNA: TGTGCCAGTAGTACGACAGAGTATAGCAATCAGCCCCAGCATTTT. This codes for CASSTTEYSNQPQHF.